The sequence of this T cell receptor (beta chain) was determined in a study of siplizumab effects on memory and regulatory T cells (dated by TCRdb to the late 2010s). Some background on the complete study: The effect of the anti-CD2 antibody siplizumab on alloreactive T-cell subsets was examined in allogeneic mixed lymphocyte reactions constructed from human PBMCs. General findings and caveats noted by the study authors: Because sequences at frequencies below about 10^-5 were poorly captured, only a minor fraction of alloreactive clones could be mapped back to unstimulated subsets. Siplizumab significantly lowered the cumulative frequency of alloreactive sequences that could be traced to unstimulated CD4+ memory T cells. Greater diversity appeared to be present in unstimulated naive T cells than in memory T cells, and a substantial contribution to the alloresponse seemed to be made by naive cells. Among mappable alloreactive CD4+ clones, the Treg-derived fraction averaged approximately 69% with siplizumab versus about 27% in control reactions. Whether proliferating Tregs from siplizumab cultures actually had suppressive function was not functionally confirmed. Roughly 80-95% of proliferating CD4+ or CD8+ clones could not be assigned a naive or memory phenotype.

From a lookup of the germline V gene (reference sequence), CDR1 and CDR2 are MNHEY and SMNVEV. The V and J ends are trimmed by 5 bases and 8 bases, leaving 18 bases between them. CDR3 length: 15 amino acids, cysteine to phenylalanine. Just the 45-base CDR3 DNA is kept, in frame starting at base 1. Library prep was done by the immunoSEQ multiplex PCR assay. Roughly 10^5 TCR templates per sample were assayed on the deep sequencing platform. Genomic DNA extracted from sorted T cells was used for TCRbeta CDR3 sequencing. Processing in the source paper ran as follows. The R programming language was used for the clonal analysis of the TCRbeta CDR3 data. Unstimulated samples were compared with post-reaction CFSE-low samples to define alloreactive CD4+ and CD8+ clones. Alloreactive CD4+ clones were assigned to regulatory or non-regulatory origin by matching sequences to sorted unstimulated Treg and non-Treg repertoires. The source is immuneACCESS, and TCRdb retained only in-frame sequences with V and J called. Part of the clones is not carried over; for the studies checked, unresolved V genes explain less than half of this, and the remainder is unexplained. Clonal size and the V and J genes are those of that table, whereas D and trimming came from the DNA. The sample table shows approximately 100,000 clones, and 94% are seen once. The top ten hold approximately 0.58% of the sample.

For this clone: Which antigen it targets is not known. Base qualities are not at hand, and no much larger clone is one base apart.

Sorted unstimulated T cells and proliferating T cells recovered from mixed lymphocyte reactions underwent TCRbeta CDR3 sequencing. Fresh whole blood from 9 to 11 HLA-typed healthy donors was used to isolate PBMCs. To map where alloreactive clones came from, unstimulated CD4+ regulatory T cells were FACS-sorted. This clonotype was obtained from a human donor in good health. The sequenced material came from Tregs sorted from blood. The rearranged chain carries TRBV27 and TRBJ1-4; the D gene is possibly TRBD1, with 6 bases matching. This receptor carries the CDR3 CASSPNRVVKEKLFF. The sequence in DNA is TGTGCCAGCAGTCCTAACAGGGTGGTAAAGGAAAAACTGTTTTTT.